The source of this TCR beta chain is a study of PD-L1 blockade in urothelial cancer. About the research overall: Male sex and bladder-origin urothelial cancer characterized about 90% of the roughly 29 patients. Researchers looked at the blood 3 weeks (second dose) and 6 weeks after treatment began. Study observations and caveats: It was durable-benefit patients whose tumor-associated blood clones expanded more at 3 weeks.

V was clipped by 4 bases and J by 6 bases; unmatched bases: 11. Germline-derived CDR1 and CDR2 are ENHRY and SYGVKD. The CDR3 covers 17 residues. With respect to this clone: The antigen remains undetermined.

Here immunoSEQ multiplex PCR was the method, and the copy in TCRdb shows in-frame clones only, minus some. The top ten clones hold around 16% of a sample with approximately 56,000 clones, 65% to 90% of them seen once. The time point: pretreatment peripheral blood. Each patient's cancer was a locally advanced or metastatic urothelial carcinoma. This receptor was taken from a man between 70 and 80 years old with urothelial cancer. The rearrangement uses TRBV10-3 and TRBJ2-7; 14 bases fit TRBD2. The specimen comprised PBMCs, sampled around atezolizumab (anti-PD-L1) treatment. In nucleotides, the CDR3 is TGTGCCATCAGTGGGCCCCCGGGGACTAGCGGGAGACCCGAGCAGTACTTC. Translation gives CAISGPPGTSGRPEQYF.